These T cell receptor beta chains were read from a single sample in a study of shared clonotypes between healthy human individuals. Profiling relied on immunoSEQ multiplex PCR, and the TCRdb table lists in-frame clones only, not all of them. There are about 2.4 million clones in the sample; around 90% occur only once, and more than 0.12% lies in the top ten. Input material: naive CD4+ T cells sorted from blood. The receptor set was obtained from a man younger than 35 in good health. Both conserved end residues are part of each CDR3. The D gene is left open where the match is weak. The size of a clone is reported for some rows only, either as once, few or many, or as a class for expanded clones.

>TRBD1|TRBJ2-7|TRBV6-1|-
CASRRTGVPYEQYF
TGTGCCAGCAGAAGAACAGGGGTTCCCTACGAGCAGTACTTC
>-|TRBJ1-2|TRBV7-9|-
CASSSQGSGYTF
TGTGCCAGCAGCTCCCAGGGTTCTGGCTACACCTTC
>TRBD1|TRBJ1-4|TRBV11-2|-
CASSKTGTGGFGNEKLFF
TGTGCCAGCAGCAAAACCGGGACAGGGGGTTTTGGTAATGAAAAACTGTTTTTT
>-|TRBJ2-5|TRBV5-1|-
CASSLAFGETQYF
TGCGCCAGCAGCTTGGCCTTTGGGGAGACCCAGTACTTC
>TRBD2|TRBJ2-7|TRBV9|once
CASSASGSPSEQYF
TGTGCCAGCAGCGCTAGCGGGAGTCCCAGCGAGCAGTACTTC
>-|TRBJ2-3|TRBV11-2|-
CASSLGAGGYTQYF
TGTGCCAGCAGCTTAGGGGCAGGCGGGTATACGCAGTATTTT
>TRBD1|TRBJ1-1|TRBV7-3|-
CASSSTGVTEAFF
TGTGCCAGCAGCTCCACAGGGGTCACTGAAGCTTTCTTT
>-|TRBJ2-2|TRBV5-1|-
CASSLSPQDHTGELFF
TGCGCCAGCAGCTTGTCCCCACAGGACCACACCGGGGAGCTGTTTTTT
>-|TRBJ1-1|TRBV6-1|once
CATGERPNTEAFF
TGTGCCACCGGGGAACGACCTAACACTGAAGCTTTCTTT
>TRBD1|TRBJ2-1|TRBV7-6|-
CASSLAPGQYNEQFF
TGTGCCAGCAGCTTAGCCCCGGGACAGTACAATGAGCAGTTCTTC
>TRBD2|TRBJ2-2|TRBV5-1|-
CASSLPSGNLKAGELFF
TGCGCCAGCAGCTTGCCTAGCGGGAACCTGAAGGCCGGGGAGCTGTTTTTT
>TRBD2|TRBJ2-7|TRBV5-6|-
CASSLGLAGRYEQYF
TGTGCCAGCAGCTTGGGACTAGCGGGGCGCTACGAGCAGTACTTC
>-|TRBJ2-7|TRBV30|-
CAWSVLGRDYEQYF
TGTGCCTGGAGTGTATTGGGCAGGGACTACGAGCAGTACTTC
>-|TRBJ2-6|TRBV5-1|-
CASSPLGTSGANVLTF
TGCGCCAGCAGCCCCCTCGGGACCTCTGGGGCCAACGTCCTGACTTTC
>TRBD1|TRBJ2-7|TRBV7-8|-
CASSSTGGPTYEQYF
TGTGCCAGCAGCTCTACAGGGGGCCCCACCTACGAGCAGTACTTC
>-|TRBJ1-6|TRBV9|-
CASSSGDPNSPLHF
TGTGCCAGCAGCTCCGGGGACCCAAATTCACCCCTCCACTTT
>-|TRBJ1-2|TRBV10-2|-
CASSESRGPTTNYGYTF
TGCGCCAGCAGTGAGTCGAGGGGACCCACGACTAACTATGGCTACACCTTC
>-|TRBJ1-6|TRBV30|-
CAWRKTEAQVNSPLHF
TGTGCCTGGCGCAAGACAGAAGCACAGGTTAATTCACCCCTCCACTTT
>-|TRBJ2-5|TRBV30|-
CAWSQNRDWRQETQYF
TGTGCCTGGAGTCAGAACCGGGACTGGAGACAGGAGACCCAGTACTTC
>-|TRBJ2-5|TRBV5-1|-
CASSLEGGVETQYF
TGCGCCAGCAGCTTGGAAGGAGGGGTGGAGACCCAGTACTTC
>-|TRBJ2-7|TRBV5-1|-
CASSLVRGPYEQYF
TGCGCCAGCAGCTTGGTGCGGGGACCCTACGAGCAGTACTTC
>TRBD1|TRBJ2-4|TRBV5-1|-
CASSLLPGQGWEGIQYF
TGCGCCAGCAGCTTGCTTCCGGGACAGGGATGGGAGGGCATTCAGTACTTC
>-|TRBJ1-1|TRBV6-4|-
CASSRGQNTEAFF
TGTGCCAGCAGTCGGGGGCAGAACACTGAAGCTTTCTTT
>-|TRBJ1-2|TRBV19|-
CASTPTSGGERYYGYTF
TGTGCCAGTACACCTACATCCGGGGGGGAACGGTACTATGGCTACACCTTC
>-|TRBJ2-7|TRBV7-2|-
CASSRDSSSYEQYF
TGTGCCAGCAGCCGGGACTCAAGCTCCTACGAGCAGTACTTC
>-|TRBJ2-5|TRBV6-1|once
CASSEFYRSTSGTQQETQYF
TGTGCCAGCAGTGAATTTTACCGAAGTACCTCCGGGACACAGCAAGAGACCCAGTACTTC
>TRBD1|TRBJ2-1|TRBV5-6|-
CASRRDRGQDEQFF
TGTGCCAGCAGGCGGGACAGGGGGCAAGATGAGCAGTTCTTC
>-|TRBJ1-1|TRBV5-4|-
CASIGGGGSSKNTEAFF
TGTGCCAGCATCGGGGGTGGGGGCAGCAGTAAGAACACTGAAGCTTTCTTT